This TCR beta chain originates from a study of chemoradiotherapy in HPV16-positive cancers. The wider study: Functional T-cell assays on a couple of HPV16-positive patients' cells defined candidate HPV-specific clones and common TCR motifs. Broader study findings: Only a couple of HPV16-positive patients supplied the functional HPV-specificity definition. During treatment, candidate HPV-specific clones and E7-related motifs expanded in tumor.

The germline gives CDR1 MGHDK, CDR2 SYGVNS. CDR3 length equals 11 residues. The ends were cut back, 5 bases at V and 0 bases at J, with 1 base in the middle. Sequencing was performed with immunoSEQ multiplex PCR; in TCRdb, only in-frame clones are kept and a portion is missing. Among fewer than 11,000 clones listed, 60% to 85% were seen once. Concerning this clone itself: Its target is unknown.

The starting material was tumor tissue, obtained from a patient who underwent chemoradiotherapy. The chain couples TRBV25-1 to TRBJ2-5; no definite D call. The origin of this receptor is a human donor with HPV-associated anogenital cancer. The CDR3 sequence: CASSNQETQYF. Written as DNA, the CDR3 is TGTGCCAGCAGTAACCAAGAGACCCAGTACTTC.